The entry below describes one TCR beta chain. The antigen is undetermined. V was shortened by 6 bases and J by 0 bases, with 12 bases between the two germline ends. Germline V gives CDR1 LGHNT, CDR2 FRNRAP. The CDR3 is 15 amino acids. This record belongs to a study of T cell repertoires in cytomegalovirus infection. Study outcomes and limitations: HLA-C-restricted, CMV-specific TCR beta clonotypes were dominant ex vivo. Cumulative frequency of public TCR beta families picked out carriers of CMV plus the relevant HLA.

TCRdb ran MiXCR on the reads and lists one entry per CDR3 protein. The table lists around 200,000 distinct CDR3 sequences, around two fifths of them singletons. V gene TRBV12-5 combines with J gene TRBJ2-1, with unresolved D. Here the sequenced sample was CD8+ T cells from cultured PBMCs, taken from culture after CMV antigen stimulation. The sequence was collected from a human donor in good health (CMV status not recorded). Some clones in this sample may be carry-over from other donors' samples. CDR3 amino acids: CASGSGPTSYNEQFF. The CDR3 DNA sequence: TGTGCTAGTGGCTCCGGACCCACCTCCTACAATGAGCAGTTCTTC.